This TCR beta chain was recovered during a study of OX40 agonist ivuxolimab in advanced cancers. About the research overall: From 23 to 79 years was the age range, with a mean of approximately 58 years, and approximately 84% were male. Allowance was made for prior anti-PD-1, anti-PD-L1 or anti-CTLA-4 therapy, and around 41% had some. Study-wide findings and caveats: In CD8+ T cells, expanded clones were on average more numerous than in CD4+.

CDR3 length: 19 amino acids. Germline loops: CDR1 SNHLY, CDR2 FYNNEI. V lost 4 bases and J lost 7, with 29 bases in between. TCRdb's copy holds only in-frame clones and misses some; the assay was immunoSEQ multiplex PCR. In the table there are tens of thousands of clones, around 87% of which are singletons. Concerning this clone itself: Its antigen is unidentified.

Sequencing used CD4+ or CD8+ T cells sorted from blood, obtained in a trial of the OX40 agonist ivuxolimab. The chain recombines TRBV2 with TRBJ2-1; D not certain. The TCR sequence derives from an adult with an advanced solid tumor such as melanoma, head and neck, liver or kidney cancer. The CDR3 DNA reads TGTGCCAGCAGTGTCTGGAGAAAGGAAAATCTAGGTCTAAGGAATGAGCAGTTCTTC. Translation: CASSVWRKENLGLRNEQFF.